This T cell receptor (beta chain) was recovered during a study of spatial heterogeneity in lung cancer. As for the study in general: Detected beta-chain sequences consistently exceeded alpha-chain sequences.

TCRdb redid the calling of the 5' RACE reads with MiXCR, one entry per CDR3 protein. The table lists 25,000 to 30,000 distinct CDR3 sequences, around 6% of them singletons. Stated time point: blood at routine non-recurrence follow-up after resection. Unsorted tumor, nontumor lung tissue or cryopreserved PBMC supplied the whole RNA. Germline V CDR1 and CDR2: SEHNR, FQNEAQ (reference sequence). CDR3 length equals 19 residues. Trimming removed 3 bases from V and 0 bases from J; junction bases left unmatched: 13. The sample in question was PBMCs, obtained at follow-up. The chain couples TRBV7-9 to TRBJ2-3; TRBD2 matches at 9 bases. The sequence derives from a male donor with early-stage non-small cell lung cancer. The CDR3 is CASSFEESSGNPSTDTQYF. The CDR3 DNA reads TGTGCCAGCAGCTTCGAGGAGTCTAGCGGGAACCCTAGCACAGATACGCAGTATTTT.